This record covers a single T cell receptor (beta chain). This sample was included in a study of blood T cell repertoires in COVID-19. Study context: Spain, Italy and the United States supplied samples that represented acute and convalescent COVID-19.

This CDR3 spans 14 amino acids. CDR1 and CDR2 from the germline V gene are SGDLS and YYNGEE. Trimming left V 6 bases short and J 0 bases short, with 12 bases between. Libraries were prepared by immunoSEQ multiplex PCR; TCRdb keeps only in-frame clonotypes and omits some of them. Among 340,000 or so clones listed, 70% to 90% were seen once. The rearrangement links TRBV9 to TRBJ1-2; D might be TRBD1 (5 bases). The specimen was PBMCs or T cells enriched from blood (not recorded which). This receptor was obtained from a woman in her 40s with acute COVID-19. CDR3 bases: TGTGCCAGCAACGACAGTCCGACTAACTATGGCTACACCTTC. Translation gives CASNDSPTNYGYTF.